This TCR beta chain was captured in a study of cytomegalovirus exposure and HLA in healthy donors. Overall study: Per a later analysis, the approximately 600 first-cohort and 100 to 150 validation repertoires shared one platform.

Notes on this clone: Its target is not known.

CDR1 is LNHNV, CDR2 YYDKDF, per germline (reference sequence). The germline V and J ends were trimmed by 1 base and 0 bases, with 11 bases remaining between them. The CDR3 runs to 16 residues. Some clones are missing from TCRdb's copy, which holds only in-frame ones; the method was immunoSEQ multiplex PCR. The sample includes 100,000 to 120,000 clones, approximately 89% of them seen just once. Regarding the study as a whole: The classifier, whose performance was assessed in both the original and validation cohorts, reportedly diagnosed cytomegalovirus status with high specificity and sensitivity.

The chain recombines TRBV15 with TRBJ2-3; D unresolved. Sequencing was carried out using PBMCs. The sequence derives from a woman between 18 and 29 years old in good health and CMV-seronegative. As DNA, the CDR3 is TGTGCCACCAGCAGAGTTTGGCAACCCAGCACAGATACGCAGTATTTT. It specifies CATSRVWQPSTDTQYF.